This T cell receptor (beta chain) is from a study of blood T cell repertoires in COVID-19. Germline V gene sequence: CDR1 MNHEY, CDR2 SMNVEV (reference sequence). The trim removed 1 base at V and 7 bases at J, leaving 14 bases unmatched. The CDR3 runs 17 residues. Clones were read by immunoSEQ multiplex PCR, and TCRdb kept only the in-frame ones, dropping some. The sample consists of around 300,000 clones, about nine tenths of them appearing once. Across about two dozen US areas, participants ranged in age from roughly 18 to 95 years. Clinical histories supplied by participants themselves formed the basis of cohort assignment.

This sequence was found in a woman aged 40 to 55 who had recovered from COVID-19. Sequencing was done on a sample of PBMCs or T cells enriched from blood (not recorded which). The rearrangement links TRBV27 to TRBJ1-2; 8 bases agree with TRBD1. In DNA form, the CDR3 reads TGTGCCAGCAGTTTATATCCGAACAGGGGGGCCGATGGTGGCTACACCTTC. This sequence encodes CASSLYPNRGADGGYTF.